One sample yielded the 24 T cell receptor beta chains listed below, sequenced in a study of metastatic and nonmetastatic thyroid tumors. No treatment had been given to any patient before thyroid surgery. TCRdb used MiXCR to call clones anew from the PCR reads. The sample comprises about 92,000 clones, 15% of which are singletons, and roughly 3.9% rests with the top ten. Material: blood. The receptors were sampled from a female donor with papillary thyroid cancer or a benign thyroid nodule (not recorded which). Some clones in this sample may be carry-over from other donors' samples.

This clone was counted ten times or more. As DNA, the CDR3 is TGTGCCAGCAGCTTAATACAAGAGACCCAGTACTTC. Translated: CASSLIQETQYF. The chain joins TRBV7-9 to TRBJ2-5, with unresolved D. Trimming left V 2 bases short and J 2 bases short, with 3 bases between. Germline assignment: CDR1 SEHNR and CDR2 FQNEAQ (reference sequence). CDR3 length: 12 amino acids. Using reference TRBV7-9 and TRBJ2-5 for the parts outside the CDR3, the full variable domain is DTGVSQNPRHKITKRGQNVTFRCDPISEHNRLYWYRQTLGQGPEFLTYFQNEAQLEKSRLLSDRFSAERPKGSFSTLEIQRTEQGDSAMYLCASSLIQETQYFGPGTRLLVL.

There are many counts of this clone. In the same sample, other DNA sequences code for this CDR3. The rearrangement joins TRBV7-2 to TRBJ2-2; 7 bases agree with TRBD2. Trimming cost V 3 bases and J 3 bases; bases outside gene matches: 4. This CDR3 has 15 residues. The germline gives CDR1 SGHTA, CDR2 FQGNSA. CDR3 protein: CASSFGGSHTGELFF. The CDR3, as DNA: TGTGCCAGCAGCTTCGGGGGGAGCCACACCGGGGAGCTGTTTTTT.

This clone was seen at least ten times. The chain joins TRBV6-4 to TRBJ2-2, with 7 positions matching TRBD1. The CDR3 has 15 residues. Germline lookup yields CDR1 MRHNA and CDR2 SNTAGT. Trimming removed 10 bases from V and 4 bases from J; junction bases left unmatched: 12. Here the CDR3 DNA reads TGTGCCACCTCCTCGCACAGGGGCGGCACCGGGGAGCTGTTTTTT. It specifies CATSSHRGGTGELFF.

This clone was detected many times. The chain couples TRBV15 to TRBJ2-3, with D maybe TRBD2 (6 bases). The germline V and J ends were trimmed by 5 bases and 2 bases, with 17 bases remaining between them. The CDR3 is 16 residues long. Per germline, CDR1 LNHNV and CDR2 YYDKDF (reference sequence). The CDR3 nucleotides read TGTGCCACCAGCTTAACCGGGGAGGACTCCACAGATACGCAGTATTTT. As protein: CATSLTGEDSTDTQYF.

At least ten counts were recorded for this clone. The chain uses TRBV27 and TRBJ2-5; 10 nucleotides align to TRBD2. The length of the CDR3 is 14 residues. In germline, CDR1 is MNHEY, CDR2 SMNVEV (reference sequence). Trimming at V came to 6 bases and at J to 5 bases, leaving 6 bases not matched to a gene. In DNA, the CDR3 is TGTGCCAGCAGCCTAGCGGGGGCCGGGGAGACCCAGTACTTC. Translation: CASSLAGAGETQYF.

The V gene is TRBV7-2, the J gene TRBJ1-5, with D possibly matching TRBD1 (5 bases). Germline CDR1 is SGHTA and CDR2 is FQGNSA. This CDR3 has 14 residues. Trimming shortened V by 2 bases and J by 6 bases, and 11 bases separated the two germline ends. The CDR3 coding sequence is TGTGCCAGCAGCTTACAGGGTCACGGTCAGCCCCAGCATTTT. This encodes CASSLQGHGQPQHF.

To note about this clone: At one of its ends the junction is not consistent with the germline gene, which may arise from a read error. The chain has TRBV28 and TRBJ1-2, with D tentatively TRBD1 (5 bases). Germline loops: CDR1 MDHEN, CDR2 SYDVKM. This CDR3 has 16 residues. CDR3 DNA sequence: TGTTCCAGCCGGAGGAGGGGCAAGGGTGTTAACTATGGCTACACCTTC. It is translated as CSSRRRGKGVNYGYTF.

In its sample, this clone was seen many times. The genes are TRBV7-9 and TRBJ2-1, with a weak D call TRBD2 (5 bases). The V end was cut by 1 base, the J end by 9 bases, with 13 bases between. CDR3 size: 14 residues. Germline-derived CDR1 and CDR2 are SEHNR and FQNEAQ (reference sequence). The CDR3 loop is CASSLGELKGEQFF. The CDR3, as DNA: TGTGCCAGCAGCTTAGGGGAGTTAAAGGGTGAGCAGTTCTTC.

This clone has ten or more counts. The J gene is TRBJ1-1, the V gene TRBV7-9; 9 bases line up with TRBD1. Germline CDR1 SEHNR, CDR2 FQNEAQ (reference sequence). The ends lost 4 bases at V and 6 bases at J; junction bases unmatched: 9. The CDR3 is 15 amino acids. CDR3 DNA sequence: TGTGCCAGCAGCTCATCCGGGACAGGGATCCCTGAAGCTTTCTTT. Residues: CASSSSGTGIPEAFF.

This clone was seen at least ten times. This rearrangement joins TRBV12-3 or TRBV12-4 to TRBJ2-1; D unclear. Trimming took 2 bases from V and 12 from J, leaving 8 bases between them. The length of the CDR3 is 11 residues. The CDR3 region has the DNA TGTGCCAGCAGTTTATCTGTAACGCAGTTCTTC. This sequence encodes CASSLSVTQFF.

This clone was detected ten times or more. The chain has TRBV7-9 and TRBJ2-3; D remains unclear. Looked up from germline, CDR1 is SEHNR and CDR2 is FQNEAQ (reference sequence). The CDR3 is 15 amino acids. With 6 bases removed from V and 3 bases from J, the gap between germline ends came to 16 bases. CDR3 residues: CASSTSGPGTDTQYF. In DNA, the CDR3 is TGTGCCAGCAGTACTTCAGGCCCAGGAACAGATACGCAGTATTTT.

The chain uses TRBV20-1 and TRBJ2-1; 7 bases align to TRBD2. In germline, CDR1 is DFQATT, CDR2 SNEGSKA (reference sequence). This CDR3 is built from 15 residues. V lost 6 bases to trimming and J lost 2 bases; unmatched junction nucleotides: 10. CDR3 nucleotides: TGCAGTGCGGACGGGACTAAAGGCCCCTACAATGAGCAGTTCTTC. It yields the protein CSADGTKGPYNEQFF.

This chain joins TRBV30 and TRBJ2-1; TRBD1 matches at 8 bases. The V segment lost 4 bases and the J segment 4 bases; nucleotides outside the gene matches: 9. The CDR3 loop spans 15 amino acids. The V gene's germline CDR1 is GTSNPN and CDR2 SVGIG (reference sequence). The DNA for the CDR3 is TGTGCCTGGAATCGACAGGGGAGCCCATACAATGAGCAGTTCTTC. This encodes CAWNRQGSPYNEQFF.

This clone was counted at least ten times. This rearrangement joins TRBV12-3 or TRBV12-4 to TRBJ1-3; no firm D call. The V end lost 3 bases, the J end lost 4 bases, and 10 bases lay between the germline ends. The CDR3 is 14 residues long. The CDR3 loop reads CASSLVRVGNTIYF. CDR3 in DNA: TGTGCCAGCAGTTTGGTCCGGGTAGGAAACACCATATATTTT.

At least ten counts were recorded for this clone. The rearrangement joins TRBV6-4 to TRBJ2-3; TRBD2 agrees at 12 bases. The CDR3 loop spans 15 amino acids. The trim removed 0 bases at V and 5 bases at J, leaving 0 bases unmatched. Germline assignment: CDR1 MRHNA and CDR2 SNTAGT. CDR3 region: CASSDSTSGGDTQYF. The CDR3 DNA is TGTGCCAGCAGTGACTCGACTAGCGGGGGAGATACGCAGTATTTT.

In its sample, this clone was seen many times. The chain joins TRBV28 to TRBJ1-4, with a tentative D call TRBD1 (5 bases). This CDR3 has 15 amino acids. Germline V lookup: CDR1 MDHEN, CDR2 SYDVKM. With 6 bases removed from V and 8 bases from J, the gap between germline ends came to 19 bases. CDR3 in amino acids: CASSFAGVEGEKLFF. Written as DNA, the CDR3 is TGTGCCAGCAGCTTTGCCGGGGTGGAGGGGGAAAAACTGTTTTTT. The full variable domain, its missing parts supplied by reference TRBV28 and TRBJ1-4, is DVKVTQSSRYLVKRTGEKVFLECVQDMDHENMFWYRQDPGLGLRLIYFSYDVKMKEKGDIPEGYSVSREKKERFSLILESASTNQTSMYLCASSFAGVEGEKLFFGSGTQLSVL.

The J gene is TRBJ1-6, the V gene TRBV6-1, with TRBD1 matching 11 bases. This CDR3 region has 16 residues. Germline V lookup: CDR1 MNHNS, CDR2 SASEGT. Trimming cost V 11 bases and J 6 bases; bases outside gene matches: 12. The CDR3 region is CAGNRTGGAVNSPLHF. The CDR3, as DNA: TGTGCCGGCAACCGGACAGGGGGCGCGGTTAATTCACCCCTCCACTTT.

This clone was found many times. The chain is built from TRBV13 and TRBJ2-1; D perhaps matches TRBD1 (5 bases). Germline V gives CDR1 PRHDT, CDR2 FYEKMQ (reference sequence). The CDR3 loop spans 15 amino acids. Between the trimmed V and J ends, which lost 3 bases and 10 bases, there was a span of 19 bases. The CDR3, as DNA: TGTGCCAGCAGCTTCCCGAAATTTCAGGGTCCCGAGCAGTTCTTC. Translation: CASSFPKFQGPEQFF.

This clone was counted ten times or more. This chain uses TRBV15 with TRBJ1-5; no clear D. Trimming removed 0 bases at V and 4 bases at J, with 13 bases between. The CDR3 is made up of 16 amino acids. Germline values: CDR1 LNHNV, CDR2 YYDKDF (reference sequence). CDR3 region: CATSRDFTDLNQPQHF. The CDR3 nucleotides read TGTGCCACCAGCAGAGATTTTACGGACTTAAATCAGCCCCAGCATTTT.

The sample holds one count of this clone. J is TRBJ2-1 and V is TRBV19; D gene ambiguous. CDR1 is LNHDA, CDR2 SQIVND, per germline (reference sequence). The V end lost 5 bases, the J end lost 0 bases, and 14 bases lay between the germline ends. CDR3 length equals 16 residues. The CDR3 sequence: CASSPSHRSSYNEQFF. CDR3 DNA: TGTGCCAGTAGTCCCAGCCACCGTAGCTCCTACAATGAGCAGTTCTTC.

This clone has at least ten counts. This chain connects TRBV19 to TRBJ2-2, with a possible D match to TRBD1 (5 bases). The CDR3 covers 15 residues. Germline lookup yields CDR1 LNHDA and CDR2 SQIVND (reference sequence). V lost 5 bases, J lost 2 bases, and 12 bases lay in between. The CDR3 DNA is TGTGCCAGTAGTCCTCTAGACAGAAACACCGGGGAGCTGTTTTTT. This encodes CASSPLDRNTGELFF.

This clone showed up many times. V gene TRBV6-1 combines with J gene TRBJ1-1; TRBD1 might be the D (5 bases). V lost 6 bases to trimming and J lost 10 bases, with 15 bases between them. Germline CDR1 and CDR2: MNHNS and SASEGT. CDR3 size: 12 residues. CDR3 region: CASSRTRDGAFF. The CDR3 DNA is TGTGCCAGCAGCAGGACAAGGGACGGAGCTTTCTTT.

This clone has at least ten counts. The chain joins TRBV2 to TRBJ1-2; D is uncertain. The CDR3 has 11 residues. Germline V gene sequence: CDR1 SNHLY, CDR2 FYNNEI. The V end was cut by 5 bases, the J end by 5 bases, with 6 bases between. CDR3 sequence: CASSTAYGYTF. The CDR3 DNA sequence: TGTGCCAGCAGTACCGCATATGGCTACACCTTC.

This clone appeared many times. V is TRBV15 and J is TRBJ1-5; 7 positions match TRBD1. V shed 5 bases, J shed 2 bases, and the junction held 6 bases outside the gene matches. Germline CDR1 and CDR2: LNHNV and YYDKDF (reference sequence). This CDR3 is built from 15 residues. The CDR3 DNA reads TGTGCCACCAGCGCAAACAGGGGAGGCAATCAGCCCCAGCATTTT. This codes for CATSANRGGNQPQHF.